These 19 T cell receptor beta chains came from one sample sequenced in a study of memory CD4+ T cells and cytomegalovirus serostatus. Single viable CD3+CD4+CD8-CD45RO+ cells were sorted as the memory CD4+ T cells. Only in-frame clones appear in the TCRdb table, and some are missing; sequencing was by immunoSEQ multiplex PCR. The table lists approximately 92,000 clones, about four fifths of them singletons, with 3.6% in the top ten. Sequencing was done on a sample of memory CD4+ T cells from blood. These receptors were taken from an adult in good health and CMV-seropositive.

V and J are TRBV5-1 and TRBJ1-1; 7 bases map to TRBD1. Germline-derived CDR1 and CDR2 are SGHRS and YFSETQ. Trimming took 4 bases from V and 4 from J; bases not matched to a gene: 13. The CDR3 runs 16 residues. The CDR3 loop reads CASSRGTGEGGTEAFF. DNA of the CDR3: TGCGCCAGCAGCCGAGGCACAGGGGAGGGGGGCACTGAAGCTTTCTTT.

This chain uses TRBV29-1 with TRBJ2-7; 8 bases are shared with TRBD1. Germline V CDR1 and CDR2: SQVTM, ANQGSEA. The V gene end was trimmed by 4 bases and the J gene end by 9 bases; junction bases not matched to a gene: 5. This CDR3 has 11 residues. In DNA form, the CDR3 reads TGCAGCGTTGGGACAGGGCTGGGGCAGTACTTC. Encoded protein: CSVGTGLGQYF.

This rearrangement joins TRBV4-3 to TRBJ2-1, with 10 bases identical to TRBD2. CDR3 length: 16 residues. Germline-derived CDR1 and CDR2 are LGHNA and YSLEER. V dropped 0 bases and J dropped 4; count of bases not matched to a gene: 3. The CDR3 here is CASSQDGTSEYNEQFF. The CDR3 nucleotides read TGCGCCAGCAGCCAAGATGGGACTAGCGAGTACAATGAGCAGTTCTTC.

This clone was recorded once. The rearrangement uses TRBV5-1 and TRBJ2-5; TRBD1 matches 9 bases. V lost 6 bases and J lost 5; bases outside the gene matches: 8. CDR3 length equals 14 residues. CDR1 is SGHRS, CDR2 YFSETQ, per germline. DNA of the CDR3: TGCGCCAGCACCTTCGGGACAGGGAGCGAGACCCAGTACTTC. Its translation is CASTFGTGSETQYF.

J is TRBJ2-1 and V is TRBV9; D is undetermined. Trimming cost V 2 bases and J 6 bases, with 12 bases left between them. The germline gives CDR1 SGDLS, CDR2 YYNGEE. This CDR3 has 14 residues. The CDR3, as DNA: TGTGCCAGCAGCGTGTCCCAAGCGCCCAATGAGCAGTTCTTC. Amino acid sequence: CASSVSQAPNEQFF.

The gene calls are TRBV7-8 and TRBJ1-1, with unresolved D. V shed 5 bases and J shed 1 base, with 11 bases lying between them. The CDR3 contains 14 residues. Looked up from germline, CDR1 is SGHVS and CDR2 is FQNEAQ. CDR3 amino acids: CASSPGWKNTEAFF. The CDR3, as DNA: TGTGCCAGCAGCCCCGGGTGGAAGAACACTGAAGCTTTCTTT.

A single count supports this clone. This chain links TRBV7-6 with TRBJ2-1, with TRBD2 identical over 7 bases. Trimming cost V 5 bases and J 3 bases; bases outside gene matches: 7. This CDR3 region has 15 residues. The V gene's germline CDR1 is SGHVS and CDR2 FNYEAQ. In DNA, the CDR3 is TGTGCCAGCAGCGAGAAACCGGGAGGCTACAATGAGCAGTTCTTC. This codes for CASSEKPGGYNEQFF.

CDR3 loop: CASSYTAAGNTIYF. Written as DNA, the CDR3 is TGTGCCAGCAGCTACACAGCCGCTGGAAACACCATATATTTT. The chain links TRBV7-9 to TRBJ1-3; D unclear. CDR1 is SEHNR, CDR2 FQNEAQ, per germline (reference sequence). The CDR3 length is 14 residues. Trimming removed 4 bases from V and 2 bases from J, with 9 bases in between.

V is TRBV6-5 and J is TRBJ2-7, with 8 bases fitting TRBD1. With 5 bases clipped from V and 2 bases from J, the junction kept 8 bases outside the gene matches. CDR1 is MNHEY, CDR2 SVGAGI, per germline. The CDR3 sequence is 15 residues long. This CDR3 reads CASSARRDRPYEQYF. In DNA form, the CDR3 reads TGTGCCAGCAGTGCGCGTCGGGACAGGCCCTACGAGCAGTACTTC.

The chain uses TRBV5-1 and TRBJ2-5, with 14 bases aligning to TRBD2. Germline trimming cut 4 bases from V and 5 bases from J; bases unmatched to any gene: 7. Looked up from germline, CDR1 is SGHRS and CDR2 is YFSETQ. This CDR3 spans 16 amino acids. CDR3 DNA sequence: TGCGCCAGCAGCGCCGGGACTAGCGGGAGTCGGGAGACCCAGTACTTC. This codes for CASSAGTSGSRETQYF.

The gene calls are TRBV13 and TRBJ1-2; 7 nucleotides line up with TRBD1. The CDR3 length is 14 residues. Germline V gene data show CDR1 as PRHDT and CDR2 as FYEKMQ (reference sequence). Unmatched junction bases numbered 1, after V lost 2 bases and J lost 1 base. Here the CDR3 DNA reads TGTGCCAGCAGCTTAAGACAGGGTAACTATGGCTACACCTTC. It yields the protein CASSLRQGNYGYTF.

This chain joins TRBV10-2 and TRBJ1-1; D is unclear. V lost 6 bases to trimming and J lost 8 bases, with 13 bases between them. Per the germline V gene, CDR1 is WSHSY and CDR2 is SAAADI. The CDR3 consists of 12 residues. DNA of the CDR3: TGCGCCAGCAGCACAAGGGAAGGGGAAGCTTTCTTT. Protein sequence: CASSTREGEAFF.

The gene calls are TRBV5-1 and TRBJ2-3; 10 bases are a match to TRBD2. CDR1 and CDR2 from the germline V gene are SGHRS and YFSETQ. The V and J ends lost 0 bases and 3 bases, in that order; junction bases with no gene match: 1. The CDR3 has 15 amino acids. Written as DNA, the CDR3 is TGCGCCAGCAGCTTGGGGGGACTAGCGACAGATACGCAGTATTTT. Amino acids: CASSLGGLATDTQYF.

The J gene is TRBJ2-7, the V gene TRBV18; D ambiguous. CDR1 KGHSH and CDR2 LQKENI come from the germline V gene. V gave up 1 base and J gave up 0 bases, with 10 bases separating them. This CDR3 has 15 residues. CDR3 region: CASSPQVRSSYEQYF. DNA for the CDR3: TGTGCCAGCTCACCACAGGTCAGATCCTCCTACGAGCAGTACTTC.

This chain connects TRBV5-6 to TRBJ2-2; possible D gene TRBD1, 5 bases. Germline CDR1 SGHDT, CDR2 YYEEEE. V was shortened by 2 bases and J by 6 bases, with 8 bases between the two germline ends. This CDR3 spans 13 amino acids. The CDR3 nucleotides are TGTGCCAGCAGCTTAGGGGATCCCGGGGAGCTGTTTTTT. Its protein is CASSLGDPGELFF.

The CDR3 here is CASSPPADWGNEQFF. The CDR3 bases are TGTGCCAGCTCACCACCGGCAGACTGGGGCAATGAGCAGTTCTTC. The rearrangement links TRBV18 to TRBJ2-1, with no clear D. This CDR3 has 15 amino acids. Trimming stripped 0 bases from V and 6 bases from J, with 12 bases between. Per germline, CDR1 KGHSH and CDR2 LQKENI. The variable domain in full, with the rest retrieved from reference TRBV18 and TRBJ2-1, is NAGVMQNPRHLVRRRGQEARLRCSPMKGHSHVYWYRQLPEEGLKFMVYLQKENIIDESGMPKERFSAEFPKEGPSILRIQQVVRGDSAAYFCASSPPADWGNEQFFGPGTRLTVL.

This clone was counted once. The chain couples TRBV19 to TRBJ2-1; 9 nucleotides align to TRBD2. The CDR3 covers 15 residues. V shed 4 bases and J 12 bases; nucleotides not matched to a gene: 13. Germline V CDR1 and CDR2: LNHDA, SQIVND (reference sequence). The CDR3 bases are TGTGCCAGTAGTAGCGGGGCGGGAGGGGCTAGGCGGCAGTTCTTC. Amino acids: CASSSGAGGARRQFF.

This chain connects TRBV2 to TRBJ2-7; 10 bases agree with TRBD2. With V trimmed by 5 bases and J by 5 bases, 6 bases remained unmatched. Germline V gene lookup returns CDR1 SNHLY and CDR2 FYNNEI. This CDR3 spans 14 amino acids. Here the CDR3 reads CASSLAGVEDEQYF. In DNA, the CDR3 is TGTGCCAGCAGTCTAGCGGGAGTTGAGGACGAGCAGTACTTC. Complete variable domain (other parts from reference TRBV2 and TRBJ2-7): EPEVTQTPSHQVTQMGQEVILRCVPISNHLYFYWYRQILGQKVEFLVSFYNNEISEKSEIFDDQFSVERPDGSNFTLKIRSTKLEDSAMYFCASSLAGVEDEQYFGPGTRLTVT.

This clone has just a few counts. The genes are TRBV7-8 and TRBJ2-4; D may match TRBD1 or TRBD2 (8 bases each). Trimming left V 3 bases short and J 8 bases short, with 23 bases between. Germline assignment: CDR1 SGHVS and CDR2 FQNEAQ. The CDR3 totals 17 residues. The CDR3 DNA follows: TGTGCCAGCAGCTTCGCGGGAGGTCAGGGGGCGTACGACATTCAGTACTTC. Amino acid sequence: CASSFAGGQGAYDIQYF.